The rows below give T cell receptor beta chains drawn from one sample of a study of OX40 agonist ivuxolimab in advanced cancers. Assay used: immunoSEQ multiplex PCR; TCRdb lists only in-frame clones, some missing. The table includes over 55,000 clones, just over 90% detected once. Source: CD4+ or CD8+ T cells sorted from blood, taken in a trial of the OX40 agonist ivuxolimab. All receptors come from an adult with an advanced solid tumor such as melanoma, head and neck, liver or kidney cancer. The CDR3 runs from the conserved cysteine through the conserved F or W. Fields, in order: D gene, V gene, J gene, CDR3 protein, CDR3 DNA. D genes are given only for firm matches.

d_gene: NA
v_gene: TRBV18
j_gene: TRBJ2-7
CDR3aa: CASSGYRAPSYEQYF
CDR3nt: TGTGCCAGCTCAGGGTACAGGGCCCCCTCCTACGAGCAGTACTTC

d_gene: NA
v_gene: TRBV18
j_gene: TRBJ2-1
CDR3aa: CASSPPGAGLSYNEQFF
CDR3nt: TGTGCCAGCTCACCCCCCGGGGCAGGGTTATCCTACAATGAGCAGTTCTTC

d_gene: TRBD2
v_gene: TRBV2
j_gene: TRBJ2-3
CDR3aa: CASTSFGLAGGPPDTQYF
CDR3nt: TGTGCCAGCACCTCATTTGGACTAGCGGGAGGGCCGCCAGATACGCAGTATTTT

d_gene: NA
v_gene: TRBV2
j_gene: TRBJ2-5
CDR3aa: CASSLDTPEAQYF
CDR3nt: TGTGCCAGCAGTCTTGACACCCCAGAGGCCCAGTACTTC

d_gene: NA
v_gene: TRBV5-1
j_gene: TRBJ1-2
CDR3aa: CASSEQVNYGYTF
CDR3nt: TGCGCCAGCAGCGAACAGGTCAACTATGGCTACACCTTC

d_gene: NA
v_gene: TRBV9
j_gene: TRBJ1-2
CDR3aa: CASSPVGERNYGYTF
CDR3nt: TGTGCCAGCAGCCCCGTGGGCGAGCGTAACTATGGCTACACCTTC

d_gene: NA
v_gene: TRBV2
j_gene: TRBJ2-5
CDR3aa: CASSADRASEAQYF
CDR3nt: TGTGCCAGCAGTGCGGACAGAGCCTCGGAGGCCCAGTACTTC

d_gene: NA
v_gene: TRBV6-5
j_gene: TRBJ2-7
CDR3aa: CASRERGPYEQYF
CDR3nt: TGTGCCAGCCGGGAAAGGGGCCCCTACGAGCAGTACTTC

d_gene: NA
v_gene: TRBV23-1
j_gene: TRBJ2-7
CDR3aa: CASSLTGSEQYF
CDR3nt: TGCGCCAGCAGTCTAACAGGTTCCGAGCAGTACTTC

d_gene: NA
v_gene: TRBV4-1
j_gene: TRBJ2-1
CDR3aa: CASSQAAKTHEQFF
CDR3nt: TGCGCCAGCAGCCAAGCGGCTAAGACACATGAGCAGTTCTTC

d_gene: TRBD1
v_gene: TRBV7-2
j_gene: TRBJ1-2
CDR3aa: CASSLGQGRGTEGYTF
CDR3nt: TGTGCCAGCAGCCTGGGACAGGGGAGGGGGACGGAGGGCTACACCTTC

d_gene: NA
v_gene: TRBV14
j_gene: TRBJ1-2
CDR3aa: CASSQVTIIPYGYTF
CDR3nt: TGTGCCAGCAGCCAAGTGACCATAATTCCATATGGCTACACCTTC

d_gene: TRBD1
v_gene: TRBV5-1
j_gene: TRBJ2-1
CDR3aa: CASSVTGAAYNEQFF
CDR3nt: TGCGCCAGCAGCGTGACAGGGGCGGCCTACAATGAGCAGTTCTTC

d_gene: NA
v_gene: TRBV5-8
j_gene: TRBJ2-3
CDR3aa: CASSRHYRDTQYF
CDR3nt: TGTGCCAGCAGCCGCCACTACAGAGATACGCAGTATTTT

d_gene: NA
v_gene: TRBV23-1
j_gene: TRBJ1-1
CDR3aa: CASSPKDPKRAFF
CDR3nt: TGCGCCAGCAGCCCTAAGGACCCTAAGCGAGCTTTCTTT

d_gene: TRBD2
v_gene: TRBV6-1
j_gene: TRBJ2-7
CDR3aa: CASSYSGRTYEQYF
CDR3nt: TGTGCCAGCTCTTATAGCGGGAGGACCTACGAGCAGTACTTC

d_gene: TRBD1
v_gene: TRBV5-1
j_gene: TRBJ1-1
CDR3aa: CASSSDRWNTEAFF
CDR3nt: TGCGCCAGCAGTTCGGACAGGTGGAACACTGAAGCTTTCTTT

d_gene: NA
v_gene: TRBV28
j_gene: TRBJ1-5
CDR3aa: CASSLHDASNQPQHF
CDR3nt: TGTGCCAGCAGTTTGCACGACGCAAGCAATCAGCCCCAGCATTTT

d_gene: NA
v_gene: TRBV12-5
j_gene: TRBJ2-5
CDR3aa: CASGSGPQETQYF
CDR3nt: TGTGCTAGTGGTTCCGGGCCCCAAGAGACCCAGTACTTC

d_gene: TRBD2
v_gene: TRBV7-2
j_gene: TRBJ2-1
CDR3aa: CASSPSGRADNEQFF
CDR3nt: TGTGCCAGCAGCCCGAGCGGGAGGGCCGATAATGAGCAGTTCTTC

d_gene: NA
v_gene: TRBV10-3
j_gene: TRBJ1-4
CDR3aa: CATSTGPSNEKLFF
CDR3nt: TGTGCCACAAGCACAGGGCCTTCTAATGAAAAACTGTTTTTT

d_gene: NA
v_gene: TRBV6-5
j_gene: TRBJ1-1
CDR3aa: CASSYRRGTEAFF
CDR3nt: TGTGCCAGCAGTTACAGGAGGGGAACTGAAGCTTTCTTT

d_gene: TRBD2
v_gene: TRBV11-3
j_gene: TRBJ2-5
CDR3aa: CASSLGLAGEGETQYF
CDR3nt: TGTGCCAGCAGCCTCGGACTAGCGGGAGAGGGGGAGACCCAGTACTTC

d_gene: NA
v_gene: TRBV5-4
j_gene: TRBJ2-5
CDR3aa: CASSLRSSAETQYF
CDR3nt: TGTGCCAGCAGCCTAAGGTCCTCGGCGGAGACCCAGTACTTC

d_gene: NA
v_gene: TRBV18
j_gene: TRBJ1-2
CDR3aa: CASSAAGKGDYGYTF
CDR3nt: TGTGCCAGCTCAGCCGCAGGGAAGGGAGACTATGGCTACACCTTC

d_gene: TRBD2
v_gene: TRBV9
j_gene: TRBJ2-3
CDR3aa: CASSLPGTSGGARGDTQYF
CDR3nt: TGTGCCAGCAGCCTCCCCGGGACTAGCGGGGGGGCCAGGGGGGATACGCAGTATTTT

d_gene: NA
v_gene: TRBV28
j_gene: TRBJ1-2
CDR3aa: CASSWDQGYGYTF
CDR3nt: TGTGCCAGCAGTTGGGATCAGGGCTATGGCTACACCTTC

d_gene: NA
v_gene: TRBV6-4
j_gene: TRBJ1-2
CDR3aa: CASSPGMDVYGYTF
CDR3nt: TGTGCCAGCAGTCCCGGTATGGACGTCTATGGCTACACCTTC

d_gene: TRBD1
v_gene: TRBV18
j_gene: TRBJ2-7
CDR3aa: CASSPGQGVYEQYF
CDR3nt: TGTGCCAGCTCACCGGGACAGGGGGTCTACGAGCAGTACTTC

d_gene: NA
v_gene: TRBV5-4
j_gene: TRBJ2-5
CDR3aa: CASSLKTEPETQYF
CDR3nt: TGTGCCAGCAGCTTGAAGACCGAGCCAGAGACCCAGTACTTC

d_gene: TRBD2
v_gene: TRBV13
j_gene: TRBJ2-3
CDR3aa: CASSYSGRAATDTQYF
CDR3nt: TGTGCCAGCAGCTATAGCGGGAGGGCCGCCACAGATACGCAGTATTTT